This TCR beta chain was found in a study of T-cell memory formation after mild COVID-19. The CDR3 covers 14 residues. Germline CDR1 SGHAT, CDR2 FQNNGV. V lost 2 bases to trimming and J lost 7 bases, with 12 bases between them. TCRdb itself ran the 5' RACE reads through MiXCR, one entry per CDR3 protein. Here the sample spans about 110,000 distinct CDR3 sequences, roughly a sixth being singletons. Study-level results: Pre-infection memory carried some responding clones, suggesting that cross-reactive memory joined.

A word on this clonotype: As yet, its antigen is unknown.

This sequence was found in a man between 18 and 35 years old who had mild COVID-19 (a few samples of this study predate the infection). Cell type and time point are not known. V usage is TRBV11-2 and J usage is TRBJ2-1; TRBD1 or TRBD2 may be the D gene (5 bases each). The sample was PBMCs or a T cell subset sorted from them (not recorded which). Here the CDR3 reads CASSLTRERNEQFF. In nucleotides, the CDR3 is TGTGCCAGCAGCTTAACCAGGGAGAGGAATGAGCAGTTCTTC.